What follows are 30 T cell receptor beta chains derived from one specimen sequenced in a study of CD8 T cells in ankylosing spondylitis. Notes on the study in general: A motif in TCR beta, a set of eight highly homologous variants, appeared characteristic of ankylosing spondylitis blood.

TCRdb reprocessed the 5' RACE reads with MiXCR, giving one entry per CDR3 protein. This sample has hundreds of thousands of distinct CDR3 sequences, with about 12% found just once. No antigen has been identified for these receptors. The sequenced sample was blood, either unsorted or a sorted T cell fraction (not recorded which). The receptors were sampled from a male donor with ankylosing spondylitis.

This clonotype was observed a few times. V is TRBV9 and J is TRBJ1-2; D remains ambiguous. Germline V gene sequence: CDR1 SGDLS, CDR2 YYNGEE. This CDR3 has 13 amino acids. Deletions cut 3 bases from V and 4 bases from J, with 10 bases between. The CDR3 nucleotides read TGTGCCAGCAGCGCCCGGGAGCGCTATGGCTACACCTTC. Translating it yields CASSARERYGYTF.

This chain joins TRBV7-3 and TRBJ1-6; D not certain. The V gene's germline CDR1 is SGHTA and CDR2 FQGTGA. The CDR3 has 13 amino acids. Deletions cut 5 bases from V and 6 bases from J, with 8 bases between. In DNA, the CDR3 is TGTGCCAGCAGCCCTACGACTAATTCACCCCTCCACTTT. Amino acids: CASSPTTNSPLHF.

The chain joins TRBV29-1 to TRBJ2-7; tentative D call: TRBD1 (5 bases). V was pared by 7 bases and J by 4 bases, with 17 bases between. Germline V gene data show CDR1 as SQVTM and CDR2 as ANQGSEA. CDR3 length: 13 amino acids. The CDR3 here is CSARPDNPYEQYF. CDR3 in DNA: TGCAGCGCCCGGCCGGACAACCCTTACGAGCAGTACTTC.

V gene TRBV29-1 combines with J gene TRBJ2-1, with D perhaps matching TRBD1 (5 bases). Germline CDR1 SQVTM, CDR2 ANQGSEA. The CDR3 runs to 14 residues. V was pared by 3 bases and J by 6 bases, with 15 bases between. The CDR3 here is CSVDLPRRANEQFF. The CDR3 DNA is TGCAGCGTTGACCTCCCCCGCAGGGCCAATGAGCAGTTCTTC.

This clonotype was seen a few times. V is TRBV18 and J is TRBJ1-2, with D hard to call. The V gene lost 0 bases and the J gene lost 2 bases, with 7 bases spanning the gap. The CDR3 has 14 amino acids. The germline gives CDR1 KGHSH, CDR2 LQKENI. DNA of the CDR3: TGTGCCAGCTCACCACCGTCCAGAAACTATGGCTACACCTTC. Amino acid sequence: CASSPPSRNYGYTF.

Concerning this clonotype itself: One end of the junction is discordant with germline, which a read error may explain. The rearrangement links TRBV15 to TRBJ2-2; perhaps D is TRBD1 or TRBD2 (6 bases each). The CDR3 runs to 16 residues. Germline V gene data show CDR1 as LNHNV and CDR2 as YYDKDF (reference sequence). The CDR3 here is CATSGEGGWDTGELFF. DNA for the CDR3: TGTGCCACCAGCGGAGAGGGGGGATGGGACACCGGGGAGCTGTTTTTT.

The DNA for the CDR3 is TGCAGTGCTAGTGAACAGCAGACTGGGGACGAGCAGTACTTC. It codes for CSASEQQTGDEQYF. The J gene is TRBJ2-7, the V gene TRBV20-1; D ambiguous. The V end lost 3 bases, the J end lost 5 bases, and 17 bases lay between the germline ends. The CDR3 extends over 14 amino acids. Looked up from germline, CDR1 is DFQATT and CDR2 is SNEGSKA (reference sequence).

The chain joins TRBV12-3 or TRBV12-4 to TRBJ1-5, with D possibly matching TRBD1 (5 bases). The V and J ends lost 6 bases and 2 bases respectively, with 20 bases between them. The CDR3 sequence is 17 residues long. The chain's CDR3 is CASRSGTSILRNQPQHF. The CDR3, as DNA: TGTGCCAGCAGATCCGGGACGTCAATCCTGCGCAATCAGCCCCAGCATTTT.

The CDR3 DNA sequence: TGCGCCAGCAGGGAGGATAATTCACCCCTCCACTTT. It translates to CASREDNSPLHF. The V and J genes are TRBV5-1 and TRBJ1-6; no reliable D call. CDR1 and CDR2 (germline): SGHRS, YFSETQ. V was clipped by 5 bases and J by 5 bases, with 5 bases between them. There are 12 residues in the CDR3.

The chain is built from TRBV28 and TRBJ1-1; D is undetermined. The CDR3 contains 14 residues. Germline CDR1 reads MDHEN; CDR2 reads SYDVKM. Trimming shortened V by 3 bases and J by 4 bases, and 12 bases separated the two germline ends. DNA for the CDR3: TGTGCCAGCAGTTTCCCCTCAGAGGGCACTGAAGCTTTCTTT. Protein: CASSFPSEGTEAFF.

The rearrangement joins TRBV3-1 to TRBJ2-2, with D uncertain. Germline V gene data show CDR1 as LGHDT and CDR2 as YNNKEL (reference sequence). The V and J ends lost 2 bases and 5 bases respectively, with 15 bases between them. The CDR3 contains 16 residues. DNA of the CDR3: TGTGCCAGCAGCCAACTTGAAATAGCCATAACCGGGGAGCTGTTTTTT. This encodes CASSQLEIAITGELFF.

This clonotype appeared a few times. The rearrangement uses TRBV20-1 and TRBJ2-3; 13 positions agree with TRBD2. The CDR3 runs 15 residues. V trimming: 5 bases; J trimming: 1 base; junction bases outside the gene matches: 3. Germline-derived CDR1 and CDR2 are DFQATT and SNEGSKA (reference sequence). The CDR3 here is CSAGTSGARTDTQYF. The CDR3 nucleotides are TGCAGTGCTGGGACTAGCGGGGCCCGCACAGATACGCAGTATTTT.

This chain uses TRBV5-1 with TRBJ2-3; no reliable D call. Germline CDR1 and CDR2: SGHRS and YFSETQ. With 2 bases removed from V and 4 bases from J, the gap between germline ends came to 11 bases. The CDR3 extends over 14 amino acids. CDR3 DNA: TGCGCCAGCAGCTTTGCCAGCGCGGCAGATACGCAGTATTTT. Translated, it gives CASSFASAADTQYF.

Details on this clonotype: Relative to the germline gene, one junction end is altered; a read error may explain this. This chain joins TRBV28 and TRBJ2-7, with a tentative D call TRBD2 (6 bases). Per germline, CDR1 MDHEN and CDR2 SYDVKM. This CDR3 region has 18 residues. The CDR3 spells CASSPSLGWGVMSYEPYF. CDR3 in DNA: TGTGCCAGCAGTCCATCCTTAGGGTGGGGGGTGATGAGCTACGAGCCGTACTTC.

In this sample, this clonotype turned up a few times. Here the CDR3 DNA reads TGCAGTGCCCCGCAACTAGATAGAAGCGCAGATACGCAGTATTTT. Amino acids: CSAPQLDRSADTQYF. V is TRBV20-1 and J is TRBJ2-3; weak D call: TRBD2 (5 bases). V lost 6 bases, J lost 4 bases, and 20 bases lay in between. CDR1 and CDR2 from the germline V gene are DFQATT and SNEGSKA (reference sequence). The CDR3 consists of 15 residues.

This clonotype has a handful of counts. The chain joins TRBV5-1 to TRBJ1-2; tentative D call: TRBD1 (6 bases). CDR3 size: 15 residues. The V end lost 4 bases, the J end lost 4 bases, and 17 bases lay between the germline ends. Germline V CDR1 and CDR2: SGHRS, YFSETQ. The CDR3 loop is CASSPMAGQSYGYTF. The CDR3 bases are TGCGCCAGCAGCCCCATGGCCGGACAGTCCTATGGCTACACCTTC. Complete variable domain (other parts from reference TRBV5-1 and TRBJ1-2): KAGVTQTPRYLIKTRGQQVTLSCSPISGHRSVSWYQQTPGQGLQFLFEYFSETQRNKGNFPGRFSGRQFSNSRSEMNVSTLELGDSALYLCASSPMAGQSYGYTFGSGTRLTVV.

This clonotype was detected a few times. V is TRBV5-1 and J is TRBJ1-1, with D unresolved. The V end lost 4 bases, the J end lost 4 bases, and 8 bases lay between the germline ends. The CDR3 covers 12 residues. Germline V gene lookup returns CDR1 SGHRS and CDR2 YFSETQ. The CDR3 is CASSGWGTEAFF. The DNA of the CDR3 is TGCGCCAGCAGCGGGTGGGGCACTGAAGCTTTCTTT.

The rearrangement uses TRBV20-1 and TRBJ1-4; 11 nucleotides agree with TRBD1. CDR1 is DFQATT, CDR2 SNEGSKA, per germline (reference sequence). J lost 8 bases, V lost 0 bases, and 8 bases had no gene match. The CDR3 runs to 16 residues. The CDR3 loop is CSARDRTGGAREKLFF. In DNA form, the CDR3 reads TGCAGTGCTAGAGATAGGACAGGGGGCGCAAGGGAAAAACTGTTTTTT.

The CDR3, as DNA: TGTGCCAGCTCCACTTCAAGTCGGGAGCAGTTCTTC. It encodes CASSTSSREQFF. V usage is TRBV7-9 and J usage is TRBJ2-1; D is ambiguous. CDR1 is SEHNR and CDR2 is FQNEAQ in the germline V gene (reference sequence). Trimming stripped 8 bases from V and 10 bases from J, with 15 bases between. There are 12 residues in the CDR3.

The V gene is TRBV5-1, the J gene TRBJ1-1, with a possible D match to TRBD1 (5 bases). CDR3 size: 15 residues. Germline CDR1 SGHRS, CDR2 YFSETQ. Trimming pared 3 bases from V and 5 bases from J, leaving 17 bases between. The chain's CDR3 is CASSSNPGMGTEAFF. The CDR3 DNA sequence: TGCGCCAGCAGCTCCAATCCAGGGATGGGTACTGAAGCTTTCTTT.

This clonotype was observed at least ten times. The gene calls are TRBV27 and TRBJ2-1, with 13 bases matching TRBD2. The CDR3 spans 15 residues. In germline, CDR1 is MNHEY, CDR2 SMNVEV (reference sequence). After removal of 7 bases from V and 6 bases from J, the junction contained 6 bases not matched to a gene. CDR3 sequence: CASTKWTSGSNEQFF. As DNA, the CDR3 is TGTGCCAGCACAAAATGGACTAGCGGGAGCAATGAGCAGTTCTTC.

This clonotype was recorded a few times. The V gene is TRBV20-1, the J gene TRBJ2-5; D remains unclear. Trimming removed 3 bases from V and 5 bases from J, with 16 bases in between. The germline gives CDR1 DFQATT, CDR2 SNEGSKA (reference sequence). This CDR3 has 14 residues. CDR3 bases: TGCAGTGCTAGGACGGAGTTGGTGATGGAGACCCAGTACTTC. It codes for CSARTELVMETQYF.

This clonotype appeared many times. The rearrangement joins TRBV7-9 to TRBJ1-5; 7 nucleotides line up with TRBD1. CDR3 length: 13 residues. CDR1 and CDR2 from the germline V gene are SEHNR and FQNEAQ (reference sequence). V gave up 5 bases and J gave up 6 bases; unmatched junction bases: 4. CDR3 coding DNA: TGTGCCAGCAGCAAACAGGGGTCTCAGCCCCAGCATTTT. It yields the protein CASSKQGSQPQHF.

There are many counts of this clonotype. V usage is TRBV10-3 and J usage is TRBJ2-7; 7 bases align to TRBD2. This CDR3 has 13 amino acids. Germline CDR1 and CDR2: ENHRY and SYGVKD. Unmatched junction bases numbered 5, after V lost 6 bases and J lost 3 bases. The CDR3 sequence: CAIRRGDLYEQYF. For the CDR3, the DNA is TGTGCCATCAGACGGGGGGACCTCTACGAGCAGTACTTC.

The chain links TRBV7-9 to TRBJ2-2; D not certain. Trimming removed 3 bases from V and 1 base from J, with 9 bases in between. The CDR3 contains 15 residues. Germline V CDR1 and CDR2: SEHNR, FQNEAQ (reference sequence). The CDR3 DNA follows: TGTGCCAGCAGCTTCACACATCGGAACACCGGGGAGCTGTTTTTT. Translating it yields CASSFTHRNTGELFF.

This clonotype was detected ten times or more. The rearrangement uses TRBV20-1 and TRBJ2-5; no reliable D call. The CDR3 length is 13 residues. Germline CDR1 and CDR2: DFQATT and SNEGSKA (reference sequence). Trimming took off 5 bases at V and 8 bases at J, with 18 bases between the two ends. This CDR3 reads CSALRPGTFTQYF. The CDR3 DNA reads TGCAGTGCTCTGCGTCCGGGCACGTTTACCCAGTACTTC.

The rearrangement joins TRBV5-1 to TRBJ2-2; TRBD2 agrees at 10 bases. Germline V gene data show CDR1 as SGHRS and CDR2 as YFSETQ. Trimming cost V 4 bases and J 4 bases; bases outside gene matches: 7. CDR3 length: 16 amino acids. This CDR3 is CASSPSSGGLTGELFF. CDR3 coding DNA: TGCGCCAGCAGCCCGTCTAGCGGGGGCCTCACCGGGGAGCTGTTTTTT.

This clonotype was observed a handful of times. V is TRBV6-1 and J is TRBJ1-1; 7 bases are a match to TRBD1. With V trimmed by 7 bases and J by 9 bases, 11 bases remained unmatched. This CDR3 spans 13 amino acids. Per the germline V gene, CDR1 is MNHNS and CDR2 is SASEGT. The CDR3 bases are TGTGCCAGCACCCCGACAGGGTTCTCTAAAGCTTTCTTT. Residues: CASTPTGFSKAFF.

In its sample, this clonotype was seen many times. This chain links TRBV15 with TRBJ2-5; TRBD2 aligns across 11 bases. From germline, CDR1 is LNHNV and CDR2 YYDKDF (reference sequence). The V gene end was trimmed by 0 bases and the J gene end by 1 base; junction bases not matched to a gene: 4. The CDR3 extends over 17 amino acids. The CDR3 loop is CATSRDRSGGAQETQYF. The CDR3 nucleotides are TGTGCCACCAGCAGAGATCGTAGCGGGGGGGCCCAAGAGACCCAGTACTTC. Combining the CDR3 with reference TRBV15 and TRBJ2-5 gives the whole variable domain DAMVIQNPRYQVTQFGKPVTLSCSQTLNHNVMYWYQQKSSQAPKLLFHYYDKDFNNEADTPDNFQSRRPNTSFCFLDIRSPGLGDTAMYLCATSRDRSGGAQETQYFGPGTRLLVL.

The gene calls are TRBV20-1 and TRBJ2-7; D remains unclear. Germline lookup yields CDR1 DFQATT and CDR2 SNEGSKA (reference sequence). The CDR3 is 14 residues long. V lost 6 bases, J lost 4 bases, and 19 bases lay in between. The CDR3 protein is CSALGSPVTYEQYF. The CDR3 DNA sequence: TGCAGTGCATTAGGGTCGCCAGTCACGTACGAGCAGTACTTC.